This T cell receptor beta chain was captured by sequencing in a study of T cells in Graves' hyperthyroidism and ophthalmopathy. Study-wide results and limits: Among thyroid clonotypes expanded above 0.001, most also appeared in blood. A median about 6.2 months before onset, the model predicted ophthalmopathy.

This clonotype was recorded many times. Its target is unknown. Germline values: CDR1 SNHLY, CDR2 FYNNEI. This CDR3 contains 16 residues. Trimming took off 8 bases at V and 2 bases at J, with 21 bases between the two ends. Clinical symptoms, serum thyroxine and TRAb, thyroid ultrasound and orbital computed tomography were used for the diagnoses. Sample collection date corresponds to first hyperthyroidism diagnosis, prior to any ophthalmopathy symptoms. The CDR3 regions of TCR beta were amplified from RNA transcripts. Using the HTBI primer set, a first-round RT-PCR was run on the TCR CDR3. From the multiplex PCR reads, TCRdb called clonotypes with MiXCR, one entry per CDR3 protein. The table includes roughly 500,000 distinct CDR3 sequences, approximately 15% detected once.

The sequence was collected from a woman younger than 45 with Graves' hyperthyroidism that later progressed to Graves' ophthalmopathy. The chain uses TRBV2 and TRBJ2-5; D may be TRBD2 (6 bases). Sequenced material: blood. The CDR3 loop reads CASPVPLWRAQETQYF. CDR3 DNA sequence: TGTGCCAGCCCCGTCCCTCTGTGGAGGGCACAAGAGACCCAGTACTTC.